The sequence of this T cell receptor (beta chain) was determined in a study of T-cell reconstitution after alpha-beta-depleted transplantation in children. Study-level results: Several patients had high TCRbeta diversity at day 60; it came from surviving recipient T cells and thymic progenitors. Reportedly, alpha-beta T cells present about two months post-transplant originated from several hundred expanded clones of graft origin. Most T-cell counts and diversity one year after the transplant came from T cells that were newly produced.

Unique molecular identifiers featured in how the TCRbeta library was prepared. Each CDR3 protein gets one entry after TCRdb re-called the PCR reads with MiXCR. The table records about 830,000 distinct CDR3 sequences, roughly 15% of them present only once. V lost 3 bases and J lost 7; bases outside the gene matches: 7. Germline assignment: CDR1 LGHNA and CDR2 YSLEER. CDR3 length equals 16 residues. With regard to this clonotype: Its antigen is still unknown.

The chain carries TRBV4-3 and TRBJ2-1; 12 bases fit TRBD2. Sequencing was performed on PBMCs, mostly from graft donor cells, taken 360 days after TCRalphabeta/CD19-depleted stem cell transplant. This clonotype originated in a male patient aged 10 to 17 who had a stem cell transplant for acute lymphoblastic leukemia, so the T cells may come from the graft donor. The DNA for the CDR3 is TGCGCCAGCAGCCATTCCAGGACTAGCGGGGTTAATGAGCAGTTCTTC. The encoded protein is CASSHSRTSGVNEQFF.